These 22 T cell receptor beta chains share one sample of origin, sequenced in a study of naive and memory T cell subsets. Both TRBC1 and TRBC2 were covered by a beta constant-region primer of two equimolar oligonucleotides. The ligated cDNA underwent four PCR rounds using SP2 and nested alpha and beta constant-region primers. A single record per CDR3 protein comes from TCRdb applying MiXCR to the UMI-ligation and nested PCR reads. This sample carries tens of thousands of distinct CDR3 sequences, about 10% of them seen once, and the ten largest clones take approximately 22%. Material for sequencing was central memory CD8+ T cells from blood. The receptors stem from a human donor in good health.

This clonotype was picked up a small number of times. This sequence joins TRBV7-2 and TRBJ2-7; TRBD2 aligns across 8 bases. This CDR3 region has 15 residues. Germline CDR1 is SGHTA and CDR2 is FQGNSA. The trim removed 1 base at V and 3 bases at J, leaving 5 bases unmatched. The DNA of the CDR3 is TGTGCCAGCAGCTTAGTCAGTAGCGGGGACTACGAGCAGTACTTC. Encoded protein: CASSLVSSGDYEQYF. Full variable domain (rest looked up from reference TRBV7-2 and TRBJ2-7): GAGVSQSPSNKVTEKGKDVELRCDPISGHTALYWYRQSLGQGLEFLIYFQGNSAPDKSGLPSDRFSAERTGGSVSTLTIQRTQQEDSAVYLCASSLVSSGDYEQYFGPGTRLTVT.

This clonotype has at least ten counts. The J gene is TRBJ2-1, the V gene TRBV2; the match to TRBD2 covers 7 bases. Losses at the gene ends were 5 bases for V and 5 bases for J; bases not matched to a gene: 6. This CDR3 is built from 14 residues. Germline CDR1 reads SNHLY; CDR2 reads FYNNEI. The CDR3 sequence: CASSPTAGDNEQFF. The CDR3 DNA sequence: TGTGCCAGCAGTCCCACGGCGGGAGACAATGAGCAGTTCTTC.

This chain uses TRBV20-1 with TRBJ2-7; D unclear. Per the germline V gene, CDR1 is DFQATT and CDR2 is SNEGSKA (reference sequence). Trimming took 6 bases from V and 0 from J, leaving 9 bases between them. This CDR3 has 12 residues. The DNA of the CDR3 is TGCAGTGCAGACGCGATCTCCTACGAGCAGTACTTC. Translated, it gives CSADAISYEQYF.

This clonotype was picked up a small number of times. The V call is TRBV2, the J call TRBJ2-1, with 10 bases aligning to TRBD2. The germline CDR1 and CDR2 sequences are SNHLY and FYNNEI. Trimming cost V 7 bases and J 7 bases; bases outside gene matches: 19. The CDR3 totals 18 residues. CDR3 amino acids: CASKSLLSGLAFRNEQFF. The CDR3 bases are TGTGCCAGCAAGTCTCTCCTATCGGGACTAGCGTTTCGTAATGAGCAGTTCTTC.

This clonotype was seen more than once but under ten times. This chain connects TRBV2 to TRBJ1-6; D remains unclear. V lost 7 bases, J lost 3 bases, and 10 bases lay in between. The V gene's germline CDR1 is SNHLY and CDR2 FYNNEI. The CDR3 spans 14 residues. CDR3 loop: CASKWADYNSPLHF. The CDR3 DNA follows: TGTGCCAGCAAGTGGGCAGACTATAATTCACCCCTCCACTTT.

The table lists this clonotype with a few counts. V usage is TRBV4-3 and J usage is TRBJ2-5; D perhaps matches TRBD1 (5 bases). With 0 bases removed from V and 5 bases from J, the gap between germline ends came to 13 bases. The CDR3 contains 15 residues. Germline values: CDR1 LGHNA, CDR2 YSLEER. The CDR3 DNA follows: TGCGCCAGCAGCCAAGATAGGGGTTTGTGGGAGACCCAGTACTTC. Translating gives CASSQDRGLWETQYF.

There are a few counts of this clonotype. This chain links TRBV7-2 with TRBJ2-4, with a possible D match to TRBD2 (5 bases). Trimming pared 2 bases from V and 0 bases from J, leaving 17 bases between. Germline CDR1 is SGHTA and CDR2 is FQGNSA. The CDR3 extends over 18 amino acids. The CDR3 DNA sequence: TGTGCCAGCAGCTTAATGCCGCCGGGAATTAAAGCCAAAAACATTCAGTACTTC. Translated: CASSLMPPGIKAKNIQYF.

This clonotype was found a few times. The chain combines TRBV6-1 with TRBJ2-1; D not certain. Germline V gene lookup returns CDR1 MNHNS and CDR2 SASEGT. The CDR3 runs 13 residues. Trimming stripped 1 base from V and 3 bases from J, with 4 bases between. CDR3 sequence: CASSEGDYNEQFF. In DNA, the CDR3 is TGTGCCAGCAGTGAAGGGGACTACAATGAGCAGTTCTTC.

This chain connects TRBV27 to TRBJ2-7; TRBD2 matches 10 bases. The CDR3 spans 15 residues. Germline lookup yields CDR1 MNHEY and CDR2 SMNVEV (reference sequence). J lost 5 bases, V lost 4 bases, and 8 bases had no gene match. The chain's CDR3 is CASSSETSGKDEQYF. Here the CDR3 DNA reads TGTGCCAGCAGTTCAGAAACTAGCGGGAAGGACGAGCAGTACTTC.

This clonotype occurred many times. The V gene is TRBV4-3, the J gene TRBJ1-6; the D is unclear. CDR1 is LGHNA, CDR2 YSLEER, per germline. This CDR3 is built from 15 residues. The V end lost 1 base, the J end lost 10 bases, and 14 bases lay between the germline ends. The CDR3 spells CASSQAIPGSSPLHF. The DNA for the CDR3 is TGCGCCAGCAGCCAAGCCATCCCAGGATCCTCACCCCTCCACTTT.

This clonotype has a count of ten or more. In DNA, the CDR3 is TGCAGTGCTAGAGAAAGTATCACGGTAGCCAAAAACATTCAGTACTTC. This encodes CSARESITVAKNIQYF. The chain recombines TRBV20-1 with TRBJ2-4, with D unresolved. Germline V gives CDR1 DFQATT, CDR2 SNEGSKA (reference sequence). Between the trimmed V and J ends, which lost 0 bases and 0 bases, there was a span of 12 bases. The CDR3 extends over 16 amino acids.

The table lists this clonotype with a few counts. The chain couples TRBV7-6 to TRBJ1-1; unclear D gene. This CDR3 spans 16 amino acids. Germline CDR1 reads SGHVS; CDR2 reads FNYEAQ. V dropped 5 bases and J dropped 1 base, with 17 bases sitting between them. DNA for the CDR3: TGTGCCAGCAGCCATCCACCTGTCCGGGGGAACACTGAAGCTTTCTTT. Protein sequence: CASSHPPVRGNTEAFF.

In DNA form, the CDR3 reads TGTGCCAGCAGTGATGAGAAGGACAGGCTCCCTAACTATGGCTACACCTTC. Translating gives CASSDEKDRLPNYGYTF. The chain employs TRBV2 and TRBJ1-2, with 7 bases lining up with TRBD1. This CDR3 spans 17 amino acids. Germline V CDR1 and CDR2: SNHLY, FYNNEI. With 3 bases clipped from V and 0 bases from J, the junction kept 10 bases outside the gene matches.

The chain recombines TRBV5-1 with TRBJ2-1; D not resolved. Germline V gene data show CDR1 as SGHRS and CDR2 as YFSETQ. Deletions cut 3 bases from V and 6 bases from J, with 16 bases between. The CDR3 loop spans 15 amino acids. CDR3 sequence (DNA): TGCGCCAGCAGCTCGTCGGATGGCGGTAGCAATGAGCAGTTCTTC. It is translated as CASSSSDGGSNEQFF.

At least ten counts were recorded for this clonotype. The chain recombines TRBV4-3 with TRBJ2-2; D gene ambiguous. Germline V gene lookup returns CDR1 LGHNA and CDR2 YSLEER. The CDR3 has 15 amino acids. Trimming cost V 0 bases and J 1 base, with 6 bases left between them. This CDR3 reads CASSQDSGNTGELFF. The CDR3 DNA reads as TGCGCCAGCAGCCAAGATTCAGGGAACACCGGGGAGCTGTTTTTT.

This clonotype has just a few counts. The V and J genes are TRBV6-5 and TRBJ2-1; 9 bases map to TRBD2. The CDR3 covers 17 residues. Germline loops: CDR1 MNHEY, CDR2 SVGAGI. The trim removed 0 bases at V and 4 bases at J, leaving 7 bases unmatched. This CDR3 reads CASSYSIGAGGYNEQFF. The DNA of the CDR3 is TGTGCCAGCAGTTACTCGATCGGGGCGGGAGGGTACAATGAGCAGTTCTTC.

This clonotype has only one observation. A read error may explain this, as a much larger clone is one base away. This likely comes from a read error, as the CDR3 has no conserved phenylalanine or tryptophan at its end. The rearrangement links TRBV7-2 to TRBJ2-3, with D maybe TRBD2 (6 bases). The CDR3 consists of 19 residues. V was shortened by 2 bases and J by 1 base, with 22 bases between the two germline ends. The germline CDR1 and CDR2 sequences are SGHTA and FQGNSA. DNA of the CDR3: TGTGCCAGCAGCTTAAATAAGGAATTCTACGGCGGGGGCACAGATACGCAGTATCTT. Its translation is CASSLNKEFYGGGTDTQYL.

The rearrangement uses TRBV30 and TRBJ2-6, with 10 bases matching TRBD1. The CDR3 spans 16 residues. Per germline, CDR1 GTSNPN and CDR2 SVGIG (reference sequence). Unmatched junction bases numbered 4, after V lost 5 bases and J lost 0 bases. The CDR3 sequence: CAWSGTGASGANVLTF. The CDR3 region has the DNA TGTGCCTGGTCCGGGACAGGGGCCTCTGGGGCCAACGTCCTGACTTTC.

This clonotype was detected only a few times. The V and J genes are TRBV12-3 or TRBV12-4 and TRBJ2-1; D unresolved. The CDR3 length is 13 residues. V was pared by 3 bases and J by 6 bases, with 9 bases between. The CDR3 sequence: CASSLRNSNEQFF. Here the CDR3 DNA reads TGTGCCAGCAGTTTGAGAAACTCCAATGAGCAGTTCTTC.

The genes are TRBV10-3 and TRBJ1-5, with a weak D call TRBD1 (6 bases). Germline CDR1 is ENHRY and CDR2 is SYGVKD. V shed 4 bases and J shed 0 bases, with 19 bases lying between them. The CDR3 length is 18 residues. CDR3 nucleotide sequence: TGTGCCATCAGTGTAAAGACAGGCCTCCGTTATAGCAATCAGCCCCAGCATTTT. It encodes CAISVKTGLRYSNQPQHF.

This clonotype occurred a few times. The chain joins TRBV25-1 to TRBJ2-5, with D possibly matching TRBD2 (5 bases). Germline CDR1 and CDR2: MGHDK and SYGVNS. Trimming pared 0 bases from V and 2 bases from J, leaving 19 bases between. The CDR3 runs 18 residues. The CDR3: CASSEYIGIGRVQETQYF. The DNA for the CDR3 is TGTGCCAGCAGTGAATATATCGGGATCGGGCGGGTACAAGAGACCCAGTACTTC.

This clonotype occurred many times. CDR3 protein: CASSRDHYMNTEAFF. In DNA, the CDR3 is TGTGCCAGCAGCCGGGACCATTATATGAACACTGAAGCTTTCTTT. V is TRBV3-1 and J is TRBJ1-1, with D possibly being TRBD1 (5 bases). CDR3 size: 15 residues. Germline V gene sequence: CDR1 LGHDT, CDR2 YNNKEL (reference sequence). Trimming left V 4 bases short and J 0 bases short, with 12 bases between.